This T cell receptor beta chain is drawn from a study of technical replicates of blood from several donors. TCRdb keeps only in-frame clones here, not all; method: immunoSEQ multiplex PCR. The sample contains around 79,000 clones, roughly 94% of which appear only once. Germline V CDR1 and CDR2: MNHNY, SVGAGI (reference sequence). The CDR3 has 12 amino acids. Trimming took 7 bases from V and 5 from J, leaving 8 bases between them. V is TRBV6-6 and J is TRBJ2-2; perhaps TRBD2 as D (5 bases). Sequences were obtained from T cells isolated from PBMCs. The TCR originated in a human donor in good health. CDR3 sequence reads: CASTRGTGELFF. CDR3 sequence (DNA): TGTGCCAGCACTCGGGGTACCGGGGAGCTGTTTTTT.